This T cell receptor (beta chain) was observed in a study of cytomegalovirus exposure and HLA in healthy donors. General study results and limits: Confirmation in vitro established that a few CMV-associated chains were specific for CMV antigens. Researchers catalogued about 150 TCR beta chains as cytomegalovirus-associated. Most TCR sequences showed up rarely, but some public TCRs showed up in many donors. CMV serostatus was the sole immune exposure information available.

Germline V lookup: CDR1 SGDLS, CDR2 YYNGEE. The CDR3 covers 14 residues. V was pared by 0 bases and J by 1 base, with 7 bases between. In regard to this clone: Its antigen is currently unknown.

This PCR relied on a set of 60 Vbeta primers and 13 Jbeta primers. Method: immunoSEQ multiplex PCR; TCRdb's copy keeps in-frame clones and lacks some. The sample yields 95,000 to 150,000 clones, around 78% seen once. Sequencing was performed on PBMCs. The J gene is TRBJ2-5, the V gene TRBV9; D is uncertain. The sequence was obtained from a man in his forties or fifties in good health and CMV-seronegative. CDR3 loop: CASSVAGSQETQYF. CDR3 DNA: TGTGCCAGCAGCGTAGCGGGTAGCCAAGAGACCCAGTACTTC.